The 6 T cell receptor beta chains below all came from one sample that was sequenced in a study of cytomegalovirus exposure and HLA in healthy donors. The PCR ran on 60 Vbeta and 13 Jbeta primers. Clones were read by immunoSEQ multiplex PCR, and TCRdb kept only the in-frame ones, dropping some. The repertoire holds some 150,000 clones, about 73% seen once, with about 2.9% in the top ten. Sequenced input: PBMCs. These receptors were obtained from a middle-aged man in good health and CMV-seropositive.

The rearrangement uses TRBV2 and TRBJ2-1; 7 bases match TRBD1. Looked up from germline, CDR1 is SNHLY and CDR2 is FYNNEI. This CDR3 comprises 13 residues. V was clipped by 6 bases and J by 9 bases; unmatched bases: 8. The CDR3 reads CASRDLTGSEQFF. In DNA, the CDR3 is TGTGCCAGCAGAGACTTGACAGGGAGTGAGCAGTTCTTC.

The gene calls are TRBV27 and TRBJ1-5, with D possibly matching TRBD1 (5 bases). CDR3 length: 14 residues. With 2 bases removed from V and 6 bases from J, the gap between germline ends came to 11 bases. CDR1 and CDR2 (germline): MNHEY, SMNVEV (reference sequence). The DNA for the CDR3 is TGTGCCAGCAGTTTAATGGGGGGGGGTCAGCCCCAGCATTTT. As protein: CASSLMGGGQPQHF.

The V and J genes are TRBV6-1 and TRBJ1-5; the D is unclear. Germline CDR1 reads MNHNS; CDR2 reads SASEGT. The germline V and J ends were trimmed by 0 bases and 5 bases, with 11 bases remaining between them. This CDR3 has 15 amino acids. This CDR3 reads CASSEAYSRDQPQHF. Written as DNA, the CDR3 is TGTGCCAGCAGTGAAGCCTACAGTAGAGATCAGCCCCAGCATTTT.

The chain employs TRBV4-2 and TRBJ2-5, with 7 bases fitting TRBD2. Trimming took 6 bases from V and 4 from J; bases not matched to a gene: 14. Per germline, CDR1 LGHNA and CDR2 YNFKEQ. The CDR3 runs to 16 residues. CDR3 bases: TGTGCCAGCAGTTCTAAGGGGACGCCGGGGGGAGAGACCCAGTACTTC. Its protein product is CASSSKGTPGGETQYF.

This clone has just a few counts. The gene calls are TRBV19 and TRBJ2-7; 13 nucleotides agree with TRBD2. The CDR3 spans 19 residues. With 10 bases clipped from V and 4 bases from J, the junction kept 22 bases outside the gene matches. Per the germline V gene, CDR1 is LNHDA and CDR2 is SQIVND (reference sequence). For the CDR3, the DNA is TGTGCCACTCGCCAGCCGCCGGGACTAGCGGGGTCCGGGCCTTACGAGCAGTACTTC. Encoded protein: CATRQPPGLAGSGPYEQYF.

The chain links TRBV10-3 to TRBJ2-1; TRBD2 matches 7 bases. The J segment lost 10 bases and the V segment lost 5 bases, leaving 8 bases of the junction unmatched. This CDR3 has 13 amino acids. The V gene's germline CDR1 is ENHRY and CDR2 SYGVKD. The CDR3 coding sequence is TGTGCCATCAGTAGCGGGGATGGAAGGGAGCAGTTCTTC. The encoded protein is CAISSGDGREQFF.